This T cell receptor beta chain was observed in a study of CXCR3-negative and CXCR3-positive naive CD8 T cells. Points from the study as a whole: CXCR3-positive naive cells carried more hydrophobic TRB CDR3s than CXCR3-negative ones.

With UMI labels, 5' RACE was used to prepare the TRB cDNA libraries. One entry per CDR3 protein, without DNA, is what TCRdb gives after re-calling the 5' RACE reads. Here the sample table reports 2,500 to 3,000 distinct CDR3 sequences. This CDR3 region has 15 residues. CDR1 is MGHDK and CDR2 is SYGVNS in the germline V gene. Measured by frequency, this clonotype is medium-sized (0.01 to 0.1%). Its specificity is unknown. The authors gated naive CD8+ T cells as CD45RO-CCR7+CD27+CD95-. The source is a human donor in good health. Some clones in this sample may be carry-over from other donors' samples. The specimen sequenced was naive CXCR3+ CD8+ T cells from blood. Documented subset: CD45RO-CCR7+CD27+CD95- naive CD8+ T cells expressing CXCR3 (TNR3+). This chain uses TRBV25-1 with TRBJ2-7; the D call of TRBD1 rests on TCRdb alone, since no DNA is present to check it. The CDR3: CASSEFGQGSYEQYF.